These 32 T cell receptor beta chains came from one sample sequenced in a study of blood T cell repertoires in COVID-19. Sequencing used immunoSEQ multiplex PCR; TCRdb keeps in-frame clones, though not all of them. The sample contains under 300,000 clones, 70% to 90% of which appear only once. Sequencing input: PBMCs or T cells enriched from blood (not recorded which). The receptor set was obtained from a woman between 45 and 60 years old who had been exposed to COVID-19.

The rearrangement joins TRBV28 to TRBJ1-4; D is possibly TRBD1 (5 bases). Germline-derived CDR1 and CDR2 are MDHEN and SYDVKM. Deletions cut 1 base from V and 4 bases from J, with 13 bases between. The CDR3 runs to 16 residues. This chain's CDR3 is CASSLSPGVLNEKLFF. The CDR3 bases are TGTGCCAGCAGTTTATCCCCGGGGGTCCTTAATGAAAAACTGTTTTTT.

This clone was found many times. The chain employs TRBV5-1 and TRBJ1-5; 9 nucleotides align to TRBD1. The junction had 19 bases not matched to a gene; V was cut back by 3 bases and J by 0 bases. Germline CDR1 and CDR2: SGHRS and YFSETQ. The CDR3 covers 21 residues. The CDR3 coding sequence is TGCGCCAGCAGCTCGGACAGGGGCCCCTGGAGGGGGCGTTATAGCAATCAGCCCCAGCATTTT. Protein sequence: CASSSDRGPWRGRYSNQPQHF.

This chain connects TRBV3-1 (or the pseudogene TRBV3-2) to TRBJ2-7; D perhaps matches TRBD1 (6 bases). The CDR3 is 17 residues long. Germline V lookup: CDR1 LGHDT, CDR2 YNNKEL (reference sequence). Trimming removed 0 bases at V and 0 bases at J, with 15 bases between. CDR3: CASSQERPGTLSYEQYF. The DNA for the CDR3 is TGTGCCAGCAGCCAAGAAAGGCCGGGGACACTCTCCTACGAGCAGTACTTC.

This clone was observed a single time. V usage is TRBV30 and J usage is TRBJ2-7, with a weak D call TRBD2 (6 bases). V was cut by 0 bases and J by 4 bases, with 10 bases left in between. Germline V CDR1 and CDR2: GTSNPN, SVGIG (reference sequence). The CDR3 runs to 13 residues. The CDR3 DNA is TGTGCCTGGAGTGTGGGGACTCCATACGAGCAGTACTTC. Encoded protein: CAWSVGTPYEQYF. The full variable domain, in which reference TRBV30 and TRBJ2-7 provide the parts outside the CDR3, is SQTIHQWPATLVQPVGSPLSLECTVEGTSNPNLYWYRQAAGRGLQLLFYSVGIGQISSEVPQNLSASRPQDRQFILSSKKLLLSDSGFYLCAWSVGTPYEQYFGPGTRLTVT.

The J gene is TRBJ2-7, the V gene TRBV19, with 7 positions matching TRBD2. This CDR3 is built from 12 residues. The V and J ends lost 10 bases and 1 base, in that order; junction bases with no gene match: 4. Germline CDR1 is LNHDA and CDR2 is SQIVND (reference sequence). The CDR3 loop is CATAGVSYEQYF. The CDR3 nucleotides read TGTGCCACCGCGGGGGTTTCCTACGAGCAGTACTTC.

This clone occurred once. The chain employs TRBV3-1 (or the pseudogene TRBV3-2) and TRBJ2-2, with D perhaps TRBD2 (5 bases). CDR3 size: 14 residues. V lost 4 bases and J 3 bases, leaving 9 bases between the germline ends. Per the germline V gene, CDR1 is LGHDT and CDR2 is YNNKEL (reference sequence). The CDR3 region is CASSPDLYTGELFF. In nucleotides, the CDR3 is TGTGCCAGCAGCCCGGACTTATACACCGGGGAGCTGTTTTTT.

Here the CDR3 reads CASSRDGGAGDTQYF. The CDR3, as DNA: TGTGCCAGCAGCCGGGACGGGGGGGCAGGAGATACGCAGTATTTT. The gene calls are TRBV14 and TRBJ2-3, with TRBD2 identical over 8 bases. The germline V gene encodes CDR1 SGHDN and CDR2 FVKESK. The V gene end was trimmed by 4 bases and the J gene end by 5 bases; junction bases not matched to a gene: 8. This CDR3 comprises 15 residues.

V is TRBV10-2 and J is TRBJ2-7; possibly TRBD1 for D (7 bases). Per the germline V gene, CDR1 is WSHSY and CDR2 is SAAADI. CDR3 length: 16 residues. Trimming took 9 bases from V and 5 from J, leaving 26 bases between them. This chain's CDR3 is CASGGTVPFQGDEQYF. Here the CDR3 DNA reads TGCGCCAGTGGAGGGACAGTGCCCTTTCAGGGGGACGAGCAGTACTTC.

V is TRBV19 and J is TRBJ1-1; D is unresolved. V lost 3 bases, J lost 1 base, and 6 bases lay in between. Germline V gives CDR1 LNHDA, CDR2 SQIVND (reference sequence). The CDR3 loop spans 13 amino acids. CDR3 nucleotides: TGTGCCAGTAGTATGTTCGGGAACACTGAAGCTTTCTTT. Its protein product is CASSMFGNTEAFF.

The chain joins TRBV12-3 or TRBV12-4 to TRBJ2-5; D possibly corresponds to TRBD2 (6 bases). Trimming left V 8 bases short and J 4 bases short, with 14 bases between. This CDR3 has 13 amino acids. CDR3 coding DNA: TGTGCCAGCTCCCCCCCCGGGAGAGAGACCCAGTACTTC. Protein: CASSPPGRETQYF.

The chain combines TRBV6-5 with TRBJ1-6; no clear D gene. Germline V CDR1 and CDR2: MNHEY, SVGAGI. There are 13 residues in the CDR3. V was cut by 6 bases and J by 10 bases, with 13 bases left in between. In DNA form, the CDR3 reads TGTGCCAGCAGCCGGGTTCCGGGGTCACCCCTCCACTTT. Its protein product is CASSRVPGSPLHF.

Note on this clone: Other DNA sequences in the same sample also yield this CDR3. CDR3 nucleotide sequence: TGTGCCAGCAGCCCTGGCGGGATCTATGGCTACACCTTC. It translates to CASSPGGIYGYTF. This rearrangement joins TRBV7-8 to TRBJ1-2; no clear D gene. Trimming pared 5 bases from V and 4 bases from J, leaving 11 bases between. Germline V lookup: CDR1 SGHVS, CDR2 FQNEAQ. This CDR3 is 13 amino acids long.

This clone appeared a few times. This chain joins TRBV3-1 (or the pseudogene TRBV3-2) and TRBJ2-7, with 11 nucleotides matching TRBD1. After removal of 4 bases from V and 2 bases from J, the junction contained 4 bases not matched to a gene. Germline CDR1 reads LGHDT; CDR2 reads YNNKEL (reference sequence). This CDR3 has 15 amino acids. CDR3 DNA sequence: TGTGCCAGCAGCCGCGGGACAGGGGGGACCTACGAGCAGTACTTC. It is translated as CASSRGTGGTYEQYF.

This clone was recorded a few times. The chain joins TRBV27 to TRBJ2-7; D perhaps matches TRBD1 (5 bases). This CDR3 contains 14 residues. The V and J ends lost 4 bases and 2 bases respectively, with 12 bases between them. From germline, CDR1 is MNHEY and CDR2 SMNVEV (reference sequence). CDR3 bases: TGTGCCAGCAGTTCGGCGCTAGGGGCCTACGAGCAGTACTTC. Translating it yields CASSSALGAYEQYF.

The CDR3 DNA is TGTGCCAGCAGCGGGCTTACTGGCTACACCTTC. Translation: CASSGLTGYTF. The V and J genes are TRBV9 and TRBJ1-2, with no clear D. Germline assignment: CDR1 SGDLS and CDR2 YYNGEE. There are 11 residues in the CDR3. V gave up 3 bases and J gave up 7 bases, with 7 bases separating them. The whole variable domain, filled in from reference TRBV9 and TRBJ1-2, reads DSGVTQTPKHLITATGQRVTLRCSPRSGDLSVYWYQQSLDQGLQFLIQYYNGEERAKGNILERFSAQQFPDLHSELNLSSLELGDSALYFCASSGLTGYTFGSGTRLTVV.

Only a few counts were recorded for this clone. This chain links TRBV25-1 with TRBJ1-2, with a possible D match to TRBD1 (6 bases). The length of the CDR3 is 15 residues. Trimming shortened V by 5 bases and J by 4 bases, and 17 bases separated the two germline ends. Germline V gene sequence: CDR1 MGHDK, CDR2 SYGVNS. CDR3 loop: CASSRGNRAGYGYTF. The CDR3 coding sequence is TGTGCCAGCAGTCGGGGTAACAGGGCTGGCTATGGCTACACCTTC.

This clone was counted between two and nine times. In DNA form, the CDR3 reads TGCGCCAGCAATGACAATACGGGGGTTGGAAATGAGCAGTTCTTC. This translates into CASNDNTGVGNEQFF. The J gene is TRBJ2-1, the V gene TRBV5-1, with D perhaps TRBD2 (6 bases). The CDR3 has 15 residues. From germline, CDR1 is SGHRS and CDR2 YFSETQ. V was clipped by 6 bases and J by 7 bases, with 20 bases between them.

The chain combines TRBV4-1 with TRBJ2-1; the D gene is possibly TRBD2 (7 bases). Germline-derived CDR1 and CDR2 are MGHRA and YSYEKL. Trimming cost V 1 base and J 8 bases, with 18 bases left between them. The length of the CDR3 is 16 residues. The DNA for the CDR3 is TGCGCCAGCAGCCAAGTAAGGGGGGGGGCCAGAGATGAGCAGTTCTTC. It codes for CASSQVRGGARDEQFF.

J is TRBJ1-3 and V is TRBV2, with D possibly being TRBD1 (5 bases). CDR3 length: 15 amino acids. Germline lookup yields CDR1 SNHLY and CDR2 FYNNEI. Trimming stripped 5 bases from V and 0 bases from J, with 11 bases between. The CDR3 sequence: CASSYRLDSGNTIYF. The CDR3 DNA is TGTGCCAGCAGTTACAGGCTTGACTCTGGAAACACCATATATTTT. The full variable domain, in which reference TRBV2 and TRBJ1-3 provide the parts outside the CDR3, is EPEVTQTPSHQVTQMGQEVILRCVPISNHLYFYWYRQILGQKVEFLVSFYNNEISEKSEIFDDQFSVERPDGSNFTLKIRSTKLEDSAMYFCASSYRLDSGNTIYFGEGSWLTVV.

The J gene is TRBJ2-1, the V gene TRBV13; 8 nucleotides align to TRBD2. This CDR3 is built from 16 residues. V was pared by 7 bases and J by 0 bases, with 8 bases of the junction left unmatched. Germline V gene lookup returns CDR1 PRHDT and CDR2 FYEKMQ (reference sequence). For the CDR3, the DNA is TGTGCCAGCACCTTGGGCGGGGGGCTCTCCTACAATGAGCAGTTCTTC. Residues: CASTLGGGLSYNEQFF.

The CDR3 coding sequence is TGTGCCAGCAGCGTAGCAGGGACCGGGGAGCTGTTTTTT. Its protein product is CASSVAGTGELFF. The rearrangement uses TRBV9 and TRBJ2-2, with D perhaps matching TRBD1 (5 bases). In germline, CDR1 is SGDLS, CDR2 YYNGEE. CDR3 size: 13 residues. V gave up 0 bases and J gave up 5 bases, with 5 bases separating them.

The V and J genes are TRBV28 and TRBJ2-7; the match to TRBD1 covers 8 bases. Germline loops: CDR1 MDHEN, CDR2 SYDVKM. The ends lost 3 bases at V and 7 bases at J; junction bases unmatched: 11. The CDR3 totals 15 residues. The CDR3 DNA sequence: TGTGCCAGCAGTTTGAACGGGCAGGGGGCGCAGGAGCAGTACTTC. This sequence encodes CASSLNGQGAQEQYF.

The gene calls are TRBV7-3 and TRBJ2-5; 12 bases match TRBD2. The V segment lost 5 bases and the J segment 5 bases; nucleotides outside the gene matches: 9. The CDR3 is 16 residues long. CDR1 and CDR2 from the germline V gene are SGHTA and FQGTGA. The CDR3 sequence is CASSPTSGGPVETQYF. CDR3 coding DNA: TGTGCCAGCAGCCCCACTAGCGGGGGGCCGGTGGAGACCCAGTACTTC.

CDR3 sequence: CASSKDDTSYEQYF. CDR3 bases: TGTGCCAGCAGCAAAGATGACACTTCCTACGAGCAGTACTTC. This chain uses TRBV21-1 with TRBJ2-7; the table's D call, TRBD1, was not checked against the DNA. TRBV21-1 is deemed a pseudogene. There are 14 residues in the CDR3.

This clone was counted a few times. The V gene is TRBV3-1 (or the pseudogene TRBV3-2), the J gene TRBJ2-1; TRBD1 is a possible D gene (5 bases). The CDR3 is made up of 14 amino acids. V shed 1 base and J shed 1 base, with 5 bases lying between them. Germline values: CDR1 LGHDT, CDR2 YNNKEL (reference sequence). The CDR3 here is CASSQGQSYNEQFF. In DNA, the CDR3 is TGTGCCAGCAGCCAAGGACAGTCCTACAATGAGCAGTTCTTC.

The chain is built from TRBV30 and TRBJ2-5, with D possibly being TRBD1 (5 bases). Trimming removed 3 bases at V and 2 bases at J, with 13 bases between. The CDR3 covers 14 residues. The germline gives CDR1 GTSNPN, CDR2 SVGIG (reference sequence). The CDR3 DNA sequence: TGTGCCTGGAGACAGCAGGGCAGGCAAGAGACCCAGTACTTC. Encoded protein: CAWRQQGRQETQYF.

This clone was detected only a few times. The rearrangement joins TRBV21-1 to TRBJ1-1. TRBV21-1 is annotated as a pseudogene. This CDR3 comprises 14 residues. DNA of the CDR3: TGTGCCAGCAGCAAAACAGTGCGGGCAGTTGAAGCTTTCTTT. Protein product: CASSKTVRAVEAFF.

The CDR3 protein is CASSFGGGAGMSTEAFF. The CDR3 nucleotides are TGTGCCAGCAGCTTCGGAGGAGGGGCAGGGATGTCCACTGAAGCTTTCTTT. The chain links TRBV7-9 to TRBJ1-1; perhaps TRBD1 as D (5 bases). Germline loops: CDR1 SEHNR, CDR2 FQNEAQ (reference sequence). This CDR3 is built from 17 residues. Trimming removed 3 bases from V and 4 bases from J, with 21 bases in between.

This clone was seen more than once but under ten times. The CDR3 sequence is CASSTKRTSGDTDTQYF. CDR3 nucleotide sequence: TGTGCCAGCAGCACCAAACGGACTAGCGGGGACACAGATACGCAGTATTTT. V gene TRBV11-2 combines with J gene TRBJ2-3, with TRBD2 matching 12 bases. The CDR3 has 17 residues. The germline V gene has CDR1 SGHAT and CDR2 FQNNGV. V trimming: 5 bases; J trimming: 2 bases; junction bases outside the gene matches: 8.

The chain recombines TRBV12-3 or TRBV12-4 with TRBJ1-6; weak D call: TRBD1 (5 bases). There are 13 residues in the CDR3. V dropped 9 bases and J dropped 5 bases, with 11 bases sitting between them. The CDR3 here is CASAEGDNSPLHF. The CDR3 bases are TGTGCCAGTGCGGAAGGGGATAATTCACCCCTCCACTTT.

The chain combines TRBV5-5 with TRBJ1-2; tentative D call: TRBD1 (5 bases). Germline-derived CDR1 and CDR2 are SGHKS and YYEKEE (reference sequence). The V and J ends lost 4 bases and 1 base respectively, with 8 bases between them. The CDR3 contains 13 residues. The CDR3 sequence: CASSQGVNYGYTF. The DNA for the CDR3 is TGTGCCAGCAGCCAAGGGGTTAACTATGGCTACACCTTC.

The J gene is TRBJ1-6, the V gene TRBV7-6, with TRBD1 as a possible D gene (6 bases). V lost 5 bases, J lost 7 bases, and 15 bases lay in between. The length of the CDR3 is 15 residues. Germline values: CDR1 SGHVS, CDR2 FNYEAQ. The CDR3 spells CASSSEQGYNSPLHF. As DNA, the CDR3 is TGTGCCAGCAGCAGCGAACAGGGATACAATTCACCCCTCCACTTT.